The 30 T cell receptor beta chains in this list originate from one sample, sequenced in a study of response to subunit inactivated influenza vaccine. TCRdb analysed the RT-PCR reads with MiXCR anew, one entry per CDR3 protein. The table has about 300,000 distinct CDR3 sequences, roughly 22% seen once; the top ten hold roughly 10%. The sequenced sample was PBMCs from blood, obtained about 20 months after vaccination. The receptors here all came from a man between 45 and 75 years old who received an inactivated influenza vaccine.

This clonotype was counted a few times. This chain links TRBV28 with TRBJ1-1, with D possibly being TRBD1 (5 bases). The germline V gene has CDR1 MDHEN and CDR2 SYDVKM. This CDR3 comprises 15 residues. The V end lost 6 bases, the J end lost 1 base, and 15 bases lay between the germline ends. The CDR3 loop reads CASRKDGTANTEAFF. CDR3 in DNA: TGTGCCAGCAGAAAAGATGGGACCGCGAACACTGAAGCTTTCTTT.

This rearrangement joins TRBV7-9 to TRBJ2-7; 7 bases are a match to TRBD2. The CDR3 is 13 residues long. Germline CDR1 is SEHNR and CDR2 is FQNEAQ (reference sequence). V lost 0 bases and J lost 12; bases outside the gene matches: 8. As DNA, the CDR3 is TGTGCCAGCAGCTTAGCGAGCGGGGCATTCTTGTACTTC. Protein product: CASSLASGAFLYF.

The chain has TRBV5-6 and TRBJ1-5; 7 bases align to TRBD1. Germline V gene sequence: CDR1 SGHDT, CDR2 YYEEEE. CDR3 length: 17 amino acids. V was clipped by 4 bases and J by 0 bases; unmatched bases: 10. The CDR3 protein is CASSGRQGPYSNQPQHF. CDR3 in DNA: TGTGCCAGCAGCGGGAGACAGGGACCCTATAGCAATCAGCCCCAGCATTTT.

This clonotype was detected a few times. The gene calls are TRBV12-3 or TRBV12-4 and TRBJ1-5; no definite D call. Trimming stripped 1 base from V and 9 bases from J, with 10 bases between. The CDR3 runs to 13 residues. CDR3 sequence (DNA): TGTGCCAGCAGTTTAGTCGACGCGGCGCCCCAGCATTTT. It specifies CASSLVDAAPQHF.

CDR3 nucleotide sequence: TGCGCCAGCAGCTTTAGTAGCGGGAGTGACGAGCAGTACTTC. Amino acid sequence: CASSFSSGSDEQYF. The V gene is TRBV5-1, the J gene TRBJ2-7, with 9 bases identical to TRBD2. The CDR3 covers 14 residues. CDR1 and CDR2 (germline): SGHRS, YFSETQ. V was pared by 2 bases and J by 5 bases, with 5 bases of the junction left unmatched.

The gene calls are TRBV27 and TRBJ2-7; TRBD2 might be the D (5 bases). The CDR3 totals 14 residues. The germline V gene encodes CDR1 MNHEY and CDR2 SMNVEV (reference sequence). V lost 6 bases, J lost 0 bases, and 12 bases lay in between. Here the CDR3 DNA reads TGTGCCAGCAGCCAATGGACTGGCTCCTACGAGCAGTACTTC. As protein: CASSQWTGSYEQYF.

This clonotype was seen more than once but under ten times. The chain links TRBV7-2 to TRBJ1-4, with D possibly being TRBD1 (5 bases). The length of the CDR3 is 15 residues. V dropped 4 bases and J dropped 7 bases, with 16 bases sitting between them. Germline loops: CDR1 SGHTA, CDR2 FQGNSA. The CDR3 loop reads CASSWPGAGPEKLFF. The CDR3 coding sequence is TGTGCCAGCAGCTGGCCCGGGGCGGGACCTGAAAAACTGTTTTTT. The complete variable domain, with remaining parts taken from reference TRBV7-2 and TRBJ1-4, reads GAGVSQSPSNKVTEKGKDVELRCDPISGHTALYWYRQSLGQGLEFLIYFQGNSAPDKSGLPSDRFSAERTGGSVSTLTIQRTQQEDSAVYLCASSWPGAGPEKLFFGSGTQLSVL.

The chain uses TRBV30 and TRBJ1-5, with D tentatively TRBD1 (5 bases). The CDR3 sequence is 15 residues long. Germline V gene data show CDR1 as GTSNPN and CDR2 as SVGIG (reference sequence). V lost 3 bases and J 2 bases, leaving 14 bases between the germline ends. The CDR3 DNA sequence: TGTGCCTGGAGAATCACCGGGACCGGCAATCAGCCCCAGCATTTT. As protein: CAWRITGTGNQPQHF.

The chain links TRBV4-2 to TRBJ1-1; 8 bases match TRBD1. The CDR3 spans 19 residues. The trim removed 4 bases at V and 1 base at J, leaving 17 bases unmatched. Germline loops: CDR1 LGHNA, CDR2 YNFKEQ. The CDR3, as DNA: TGTGCCAGCAGCCCCTATGTGTTTTTGACAGGGGAGGGGAACACTGAAGCTTTCTTT. It is translated as CASSPYVFLTGEGNTEAFF.

In this sample, this clonotype turned up a few times. The chain uses TRBV20-1 and TRBJ2-3; 7 bases line up with TRBD1. The CDR3 consists of 14 residues. Per germline, CDR1 DFQATT and CDR2 SNEGSKA (reference sequence). J gave up 0 bases and V 2 bases, and 2 bases lay outside the gene matches. The CDR3 reads CSARRDSSTDTQYF. In DNA, the CDR3 is TGCAGTGCTAGAAGGGACAGTAGCACAGATACGCAGTATTTT.

The V call is TRBV20-1, the J call TRBJ2-4, with TRBD2 matching 11 bases. V was clipped by 3 bases and J by 0 bases; unmatched bases: 7. Germline values: CDR1 DFQATT, CDR2 SNEGSKA (reference sequence). This CDR3 is 17 amino acids long. As DNA, the CDR3 is TGCAGTGCTAGGCACCTAGCGGGGGGTGGAGCCAAAAACATTCAGTACTTC. It encodes CSARHLAGGGAKNIQYF.

The rearrangement links TRBV11-2 to TRBJ2-7; TRBD1 matches 7 bases. Trimming at V came to 1 base and at J to 3 bases, leaving 15 bases not matched to a gene. The V gene's germline CDR1 is SGHAT and CDR2 FQNNGV. The CDR3 loop spans 18 amino acids. The CDR3 sequence: CASSLVSHTGESSYEQYF. CDR3 DNA: TGTGCCAGCAGCTTAGTCTCTCATACAGGGGAGAGTAGCTACGAGCAGTACTTC.

This clonotype was detected a few times. The rearrangement links TRBV7-3 to TRBJ2-2, with a tentative D call TRBD2 (6 bases). Deletions cut 2 bases from V and 3 bases from J, with 7 bases between. Per germline, CDR1 SGHTA and CDR2 FQGTGA. The CDR3 runs 14 residues. The CDR3 here is CASSLQRDTGELFF. As DNA, the CDR3 is TGTGCCAGCAGCTTACAGCGGGACACCGGGGAGCTGTTTTTT.

This clonotype appeared many times. The chain joins TRBV11-1 to TRBJ1-2, with 9 positions matching TRBD1. The CDR3 extends over 16 amino acids. Trimming at V came to 4 bases and at J to 6 bases, leaving 12 bases not matched to a gene. Germline-derived CDR1 and CDR2 are SGHAT and FQDESV (reference sequence). The CDR3 loop is CASSYRTGDFVDGYTF. CDR3 DNA sequence: TGTGCCAGCAGCTACCGGACAGGGGATTTCGTGGATGGCTACACCTTC.

This clonotype has ten or more counts. The CDR3 reads CASSHTRVGGWSNQPQHF. The CDR3, as DNA: TGTGCCAGCAGTCACACACGGGTAGGGGGTTGGAGCAATCAGCCCCAGCATTTT. The chain uses TRBV7-8 and TRBJ1-5; TRBD1 is a possible D gene (6 bases). CDR1 and CDR2 (germline): SGHVS, FQNEAQ. The CDR3 runs 18 residues. V dropped 6 bases and J dropped 1 base, with 22 bases sitting between them.

The V call is TRBV12-3 or TRBV12-4, the J call TRBJ2-7; 9 bases agree with TRBD1. The CDR3 is made up of 13 amino acids. The trim removed 6 bases at V and 9 bases at J, leaving 9 bases unmatched. DNA of the CDR3: TGTGCCAGCAGCAGGGACAGGGAACGAGGGCAGTACTTC. Residues: CASSRDRERGQYF.

This clonotype has a handful of counts. The chain is built from TRBV20-1 and TRBJ2-2, with D possibly TRBD2 on 7 matching bases. The CDR3 extends over 16 amino acids. The ends were cut back, 3 bases at V and 1 base at J, with 15 bases in the middle. In germline, CDR1 is DFQATT, CDR2 SNEGSKA (reference sequence). The CDR3 DNA reads TGCAGTGCTAGTCGACCGGGGGGCGTGAACACCGGGGAGCTGTTTTTT. Amino acids: CSASRPGGVNTGELFF.

This clonotype was observed a few times. V is TRBV6-1 and J is TRBJ1-2, with TRBD1 matching over 8 bases. CDR3 length: 13 amino acids. In germline, CDR1 is MNHNS, CDR2 SASEGT. J gave up 11 bases and V 6 bases, and 11 bases lay outside the gene matches. In nucleotides, the CDR3 is TGTGCCAGCAGCCATAGGACAGGGCACTTTTACACCTTC. Amino acid sequence: CASSHRTGHFYTF.

This clonotype was observed a few times. The chain is built from TRBV28 and TRBJ1-2, with TRBD1 matching over 7 bases. There are 19 residues in the CDR3. V dropped 6 bases and J dropped 4; count of bases not matched to a gene: 23. Germline lookup yields CDR1 MDHEN and CDR2 SYDVKM. The CDR3 nucleotides read TGTGCCAGCAGCATCACAGTAAACAACAGGGGCACTGGCCTCTATGGCTACACCTTC. Translated, it gives CASSITVNNRGTGLYGYTF.

In this sample, this clonotype turned up a few times. The chain recombines TRBV5-1 with TRBJ2-3; D remains unclear. The CDR3 covers 13 residues. From germline, CDR1 is SGHRS and CDR2 YFSETQ. V dropped 3 bases and J dropped 2 bases, with 7 bases sitting between them. CDR3 sequence: CASSSQITDTQYF. For the CDR3, the DNA is TGCGCCAGCAGCTCCCAGATCACAGATACGCAGTATTTT.

The CDR3 sequence is CASSYQTGDTQYF. The CDR3 region has the DNA TGTGCCAGCAGCTACCAAACTGGAGATACGCAGTATTTT. The chain couples TRBV7-2 to TRBJ2-3; D gene ambiguous. Germline V gene lookup returns CDR1 SGHTA and CDR2 FQGNSA. The germline V and J ends were trimmed by 4 bases and 5 bases, with 10 bases remaining between them. This CDR3 region has 13 residues.

The V and J genes are TRBV15 and TRBJ1-5, with unresolved D. The CDR3 contains 14 residues. The V and J ends lost 0 bases and 6 bases respectively, with 9 bases between them. Germline lookup yields CDR1 LNHNV and CDR2 YYDKDF (reference sequence). The CDR3 is CATSRESRVQPQHF. CDR3 bases: TGTGCCACCAGCAGAGAGTCGCGGGTTCAGCCCCAGCATTTT.

This clonotype occurred many times. This chain links TRBV13 with TRBJ1-3, with D uncertain. Per the germline V gene, CDR1 is PRHDT and CDR2 is FYEKMQ (reference sequence). The CDR3 extends over 14 amino acids. Between the trimmed V and J ends, which lost 8 bases and 0 bases, there was a span of 11 bases. Written as DNA, the CDR3 is TGTGCCAGCCTCGATGGGGACTCTGGAAACACCATATATTTT. It translates to CASLDGDSGNTIYF.

The sample holds a few counts of this clonotype. The chain couples TRBV5-1 to TRBJ2-5; D perhaps matches TRBD1 (6 bases). The CDR3 length is 14 residues. Trimming shortened V by 1 base and J by 5 bases, and 12 bases separated the two germline ends. Germline CDR1 and CDR2: SGHRS and YFSETQ. CDR3 in amino acids: CASSLIGDRETQYF. Here the CDR3 DNA reads TGCGCCAGCAGCTTGATTGGCGACAGGGAGACCCAGTACTTC.

The CDR3 DNA is TGTGCCAGCAGCTTAGCAGGGTTCCCAGATACGCAGTATTTT. It translates to CASSLAGFPDTQYF. This chain uses TRBV7-9 with TRBJ2-3; D gene uncertain. This CDR3 spans 14 amino acids. Looked up from germline, CDR1 is SEHNR and CDR2 is FQNEAQ (reference sequence). V shed 0 bases and J shed 4 bases, with 8 bases lying between them.

The chain employs TRBV10-3 and TRBJ2-5; 7 positions agree with TRBD2. Germline trimming cut 6 bases from V and 5 bases from J; bases unmatched to any gene: 6. The CDR3 runs to 13 residues. CDR1 and CDR2 from the germline V gene are ENHRY and SYGVKD. CDR3: CAISQAGRETQYF. DNA for the CDR3: TGTGCCATCAGCCAAGCGGGAAGGGAGACCCAGTACTTC.

The sample holds many counts of this clonotype. The chain employs TRBV12-3 or TRBV12-4 and TRBJ1-5; no firm D call. V was trimmed by 3 bases and J by 5 bases, leaving 8 bases between them. CDR3 length equals 13 residues. CDR3 region: CASSFKGYQPQHF. In nucleotides, the CDR3 is TGTGCCAGCAGTTTTAAGGGTTATCAGCCCCAGCATTTT.

This chain connects TRBV19 to TRBJ1-5, with a tentative D call TRBD1 (5 bases). The CDR3 has 12 amino acids. Per germline, CDR1 LNHDA and CDR2 SQIVND (reference sequence). Trimming removed 6 bases at V and 9 bases at J, with 12 bases between. The CDR3 DNA reads TGTGCCAGTAGAAATACCGGGGGGCCCCAGCATTTT. It encodes CASRNTGGPQHF.

The gene calls are TRBV6-5 and TRBJ1-6; D is perhaps TRBD1 (5 bases). The V end was cut by 0 bases, the J end by 0 bases, with 9 bases between. The germline gives CDR1 MNHEY, CDR2 SVGAGI. This CDR3 spans 17 amino acids. The CDR3 loop reads CASSYSPGRSYNSPLHF. The CDR3 DNA follows: TGTGCCAGCAGTTACTCCCCAGGGCGCTCCTATAATTCACCCCTCCACTTT.

Note on this clonotype: Likely a read error: the CDR3 ends without its conserved phenylalanine or tryptophan. No DNA is shown, since the ends of the CDR3 on it are uncertain; the CDR3 is the one TCRdb lists. The V gene is TRBV5-6, the J gene TRBJ2-5; the table names TRBD1, a call not compared with the DNA. 13 amino acids form the CDR3, both terminal residues included. Germline CDR1 reads SGHDT; CDR2 reads YYEEEE. This CDR3 is CASSLTGLGLWGL.